The present entry profiles one T cell receptor (beta chain) with its context. What antigen it recognizes has not been identified. Base quality data are lacking; no much larger clone is found one base away. Ophthalmopathy patients were characterized by moderately to severely active disease, a Clinical Activity Score of at least 3, a NOSPECS grade of at least 4, and a disease duration under 3 months. Patients with other autoimmune diseases, uncontrolled infections, pregnancy or lactation were excluded. Diagnosis was based on clinical symptoms, serum thyroxine, TRAb, thyroid ultrasound and orbital computed tomography. PBMCs were isolated from more than 9 ml of fresh peripheral blood by Ficoll-Paque density gradient centrifugation. Total RNA was extracted using Trizol reagent, and RNA quality was checked on an Agilent 2100 Bioanalyzer. The sample is drawn from a study of Graves' ophthalmopathy and Graves' hyperthyroidism (dated by TCRdb to between 2018 and 2020). Some background on the complete study: Peripheral blood was collected at initial diagnosis, prior to any treatment. An independent validation cohort comprised 18 hyperthyroidism patients and 15 to 17 patients who later progressed from hyperthyroidism to ophthalmopathy. To explore V-J signatures distinguishing ophthalmopathy from hyperthyroidism, a discovery set of about a hundred patients (fewer than 45 ophthalmopathy, 57 stable hyperthyroidism) was enrolled. The study used signatures of the TCR beta repertoire to tell Graves' ophthalmopathy apart from Graves' hyperthyroidism and to predict which patients would progress to ophthalmopathy. T-cell repertoires of thyroid tissue and blood were compared in over 5 hyperthyroidism patients. Following sample collection, hyperthyroidism patients were given methimazole at a starting dose of 30 mg daily, and ophthalmopathy patients were given high-dose intravenous methylprednisolone. In total, 135 blood samples were TCR-sequenced: roughly 45 ophthalmopathy, approximately 80 hyperthyroidism and some 17 hyperthyroidism-to-ophthalmopathy patients.

Findings and caveats that apply to the study as a whole: Ophthalmopathy was separated from stable hyperthyroidism by the 13-signature model with about 85% sensitivity and about 81% specificity in cross-validation and with 80%/75% in the test set. Sample size was not predetermined statistically, and investigators were not blinded to group allocation. Among expanded thyroid clonotypes with frequency above 0.001, most also showed up in blood, which suggests that blood repertoires may reflect the thyroid immune response. In validation, the model predicted ophthalmopathy progression with less than 71% sensitivity and around 72% specificity; 12 predicted patients were CT-confirmed with GO in a median of approximately six months.

Germline trimming: 5 bases from V, 5 bases from J; junction bases outside gene matches: 8. The CDR3 goes from the cysteine to the phenylalanine over 15 residues. Kept here is only the CDR3 DNA, which spans 45 bases and is read in frame from base 1. CDR1 and CDR2 are read off the germline V gene as MNHEY and SVGAGI. TCR beta CDR3 regions were amplified from RNA transcripts for repertoire sequencing. The first round was an RT-PCR using HTBI primers with the Qiagen OneStep RT-PCR kit, and this first round was followed by a second-round multiplex PCR, then size selection and purification. Sequencing of the libraries was carried out on an Illumina HiSeq2000 in paired-end mode with 100 bp reads. The study's processing was this. Reads were processed with SOAPnuke, discarding reads with adapters, uncalled bases, mean Phred below 15, or no exact constant-primer or identifier match. COPE v1.2.5 was used to merge the high-quality paired reads. Each unique nucleotide sequence was treated as a clonotype, and MiTCR v1.1 was used to align the clonotypes to the IMGT TRB V, D and J references. The analysis was limited to V-J combinations with a frequency above 0.0001, which together covered 99.2% of the repertoires. For each V-J combination, a TCR clonal expansion and chaos score was defined as the ratio of F50 clonal expansion to chaos observed in the TCRdist matrix. Welch's t-statistics and random forest were used to narrow the features down to roughly twelve V-J combinations, which were then fed into a naive Bayes classifier. The Morisita-Horn index was used to measure how similar the thyroid and blood repertoires were. The public reads were run again by TCRdb, first through fastp at Q25 and then through MiXCR, and only productive beta chains were kept. Each entry is one CDR3 protein sequence, shown with its most common DNA and genes. The V and J calls reflect TCRdb's pipeline rather than the authors' work. For this sample there are about 740,000 distinct CDR3 sequences; 35% to 50% appear just once. The biggest ten clones account for approximately 43% of the sample.

Sequences were obtained from peripheral blood. This TCR was sampled from an adult man with Graves' ophthalmopathy. The chain is made from TRBV6-5 and TRBJ2-7, and 11 bases in between align with TRBD2. The CDR3 here reads CASSQQTSGIDEQYF. The DNA sequence reads TGTGCCAGCAGTCAACAGACTAGCGGGATCGACGAGCAGTACTTC.